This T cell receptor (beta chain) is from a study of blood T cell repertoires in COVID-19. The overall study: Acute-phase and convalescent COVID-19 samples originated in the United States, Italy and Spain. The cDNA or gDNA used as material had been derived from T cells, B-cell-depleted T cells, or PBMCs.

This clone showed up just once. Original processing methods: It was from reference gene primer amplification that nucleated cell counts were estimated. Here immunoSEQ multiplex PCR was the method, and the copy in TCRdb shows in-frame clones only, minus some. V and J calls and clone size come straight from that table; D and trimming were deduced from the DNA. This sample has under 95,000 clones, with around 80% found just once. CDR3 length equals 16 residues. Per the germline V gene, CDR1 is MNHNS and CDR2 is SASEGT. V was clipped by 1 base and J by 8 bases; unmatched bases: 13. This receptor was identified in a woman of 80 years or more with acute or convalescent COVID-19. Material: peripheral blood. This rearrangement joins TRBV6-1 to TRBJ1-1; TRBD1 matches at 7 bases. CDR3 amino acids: CASSEVKGAGSSEAFF. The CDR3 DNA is TGTGCCAGCAGTGAAGTTAAGGGGGCAGGCAGTTCGGAAGCTTTCTTT.